This entry describes one T cell receptor (beta chain). The antigen is not known. The data derive from a study of OX40 agonist ivuxolimab in advanced cancers. Points from the study as a whole: The expanded peripheral T cells' antigen specificity was not determined. Averaging showed that CD8+ T cells had more expanded clones than CD4+ did.

The method was immunoSEQ multiplex PCR; TCRdb's version includes in-frame clones alone and lacks a portion of them. The repertoire holds tens of thousands of clones, with about 90% as singletons. CDR1 and CDR2 from the germline V gene are LNHDA and SQIVND (reference sequence). This CDR3 is 14 amino acids long. V was pared by 6 bases and J by 7 bases, with 13 bases between. Autoimmune disease history or systemic immunosuppression led to patient exclusion. The receptor was isolated from an adult with an advanced solid tumor such as melanoma, head and neck, liver or kidney cancer. The J gene is TRBJ1-6, the V gene TRBV19; D unresolved. The specimen was CD4+ or CD8+ T cells sorted from blood, collected in a trial of the OX40 agonist ivuxolimab. CDR3 amino acids: CASSTPGRNSPLHF. CDR3 in DNA: TGTGCCAGTAGCACCCCGGGAAGGAATTCACCCCTCCACTTT.